These 30 T cell receptor beta chains came from one sample sequenced in a study of CXCR3-negative and CXCR3-positive naive CD8 T cells. The study, taken as a whole, reports: Higher TRB CDR3 hydrophobicity marked CXCR3-positive naive cells relative to CXCR3-negative naive cells.

It was by 5' RACE with UMI labels that the TRB cDNA libraries were prepared. Reprocessing the 5' RACE reads, TCRdb reports a single entry for every CDR3 protein and omits DNA. This repertoire comprises about 150,000 distinct CDR3 sequences; its ten largest clones make up roughly 0.41%. Antigens of these TCRs are unknown. Material for sequencing was naive CXCR3+ CD8+ T cells from blood. The subset was: CD45RO-CCR7+CD27+CD95- naive CD8+ T cells expressing CXCR3 (TNR3+). All receptors come from a human donor in good health. Some clones in this sample may be carry-over from other donors' samples.

This rearrangement joins TRBV6-2 or TRBV6-3 to TRBJ2-3. The length of the CDR3 is 14 residues. Germline CDR1 reads MNHEY; CDR2 reads SVGEGT. CDR3 sequence: CASSPSILTDTQYF.

This chain joins TRBV20-1 and TRBJ2-7. Germline assignment: CDR1 DFQATT and CDR2 SNEGSKA (reference sequence). The CDR3 spans 13 residues. CDR3 residues: CSARDQTSYEQYF.

The chain carries TRBV12-5 and TRBJ2-5; TCRdb outputs TRBD2, but without DNA this stays unchecked. This CDR3 spans 15 amino acids. Looked up from germline, CDR1 is LGHNT and CDR2 is FRNRAP. The CDR3 spells CASSPSGSYQETQYF.

The chain joins TRBV12-3 or TRBV12-4 to TRBJ2-7; the TRBD1 assignment by TCRdb is unverifiable without DNA. CDR3 size: 17 residues. CDR3 sequence: CASRPSSQGVSANEQYF.

The chain links TRBV24-1 to TRBJ1-5; TCRdb names TRBD1, which stays unverified in the absence of DNA. Germline-derived CDR1 and CDR2 are KGHDR and SFDVKD. The CDR3 has 14 residues. The CDR3 loop is CATSPTGSNQPQHF.

V is TRBV7-3 and J is TRBJ2-1; checking the TCRdb D call of TRBD2 is not possible without DNA. This CDR3 contains 15 residues. CDR1 SGHTA and CDR2 FQGTGA come from the germline V gene. The CDR3 sequence is CASSLTGLAGNEQFF.

The chain employs TRBV28 and TRBJ2-3. Germline CDR1 reads MDHEN; CDR2 reads SYDVKM. The CDR3 covers 14 residues. The CDR3 is CASSLAGVTDTQYF.

The chain recombines TRBV7-9 with TRBJ1-5; lacking DNA, the TRBD1 call made by TCRdb goes unchecked. The germline gives CDR1 SEHNR, CDR2 FQNEAQ (reference sequence). This CDR3 region has 14 residues. The CDR3 reads CASNMGPSDQPQHF.

The chain links TRBV29-1 to TRBJ2-5; the D gene TCRdb calls, TRBD1, cannot be checked with no DNA. The CDR3 length is 15 residues. Germline V gives CDR1 SQVTM, CDR2 ANQGSEA. This chain's CDR3 is CSVDLRGGYPETQYF.

The CDR3 sequence: CASSFSGPNTEAFF. The V gene is TRBV12-3 or TRBV12-4, the J gene TRBJ1-1; TCRdb indicates TRBD1, and absent DNA this call remains unverified. This CDR3 comprises 14 residues.

The chain uses TRBV10-3 and TRBJ2-7; the TCRdb call, TRBD1, lacks DNA for checking. From germline, CDR1 is ENHRY and CDR2 SYGVKD. The CDR3 covers 15 residues. This CDR3 reads CAIRVDREDLYEQYF.

The V gene is TRBV29-1, the J gene TRBJ2-1; TCRdb's assignment of TRBD1 cannot be checked, as there is no DNA. The CDR3 runs 14 residues. The germline V gene encodes CDR1 SQVTM and CDR2 ANQGSEA. This CDR3 is CSVGTEFSYNEQFF.

The chain links TRBV19 to TRBJ2-5. This CDR3 has 13 amino acids. The V gene's germline CDR1 is LNHDA and CDR2 SQIVND (reference sequence). The CDR3 loop reads CASSIGRQETQYF. Complete variable domain (other parts from reference TRBV19 and TRBJ2-5): DGGITQSPKYLFRKEGQNVTLSCEQNLNHDAMYWYRQDPGQGLRLIYYSQIVNDFQKGDIAEGYSVSREKKESFPLTVTSAQKNPTAFYLCASSIGRQETQYFGPGTRLLVL.

The V gene is TRBV7-2, the J gene TRBJ2-5; TCRdb calls TRBD1, which cannot be checked without DNA. Germline loops: CDR1 SGHTA, CDR2 FQGNSA. CDR3 length: 15 amino acids. The CDR3 here is CASSVASPGGETQYF.

The V and J genes are TRBV7-7 and TRBJ2-5; with no DNA, the TCRdb D assignment of TRBD2 cannot be verified. The germline CDR1 and CDR2 sequences are SSHAT and FNYEAQ (reference sequence). The CDR3 covers 13 residues. CDR3 loop: CASSQGGEETQYF.

This chain's CDR3 is CASSPRQYNEQFF. The chain combines TRBV27 with TRBJ2-1; TCRdb outputs TRBD1, but without DNA this stays unchecked. The CDR3 consists of 13 residues. Germline V CDR1 and CDR2: MNHEY, SMNVEV (reference sequence).

The chain uses TRBV7-9 and TRBJ2-1. The CDR3 sequence is 15 residues long. The germline gives CDR1 SEHNR, CDR2 FQNEAQ (reference sequence). CDR3 in amino acids: CASSSRDGSYNEQFF.

The rearrangement uses TRBV27 and TRBJ2-1; TCRdb outputs TRBD1, but without DNA this stays unchecked. The V gene's germline CDR1 is MNHEY and CDR2 SMNVEV (reference sequence). The CDR3 spans 15 residues. CDR3 loop: CASTRGGERYNEQFF.

The chain links TRBV4-3 to TRBJ2-7; TCRdb returns TRBD1, unconfirmable since there is no DNA. This CDR3 spans 15 amino acids. Germline CDR1 and CDR2: LGHNA and YSLEER. The CDR3 reads CASSQDRDSYYEQYF.

The V gene is TRBV18, the J gene TRBJ1-1; lacking DNA, the TRBD1 call made by TCRdb goes unchecked. CDR1 is KGHSH and CDR2 is LQKENI in the germline V gene. This CDR3 has 14 amino acids. The chain's CDR3 is CASSPPGAYTEAFF.

The chain recombines TRBV7-9 with TRBJ2-1; TCRdb lists TRBD1, though no DNA is available to test this call. This CDR3 has 16 amino acids. Germline assignment: CDR1 SEHNR and CDR2 FQNEAQ (reference sequence). The CDR3 here is CASSPGSLGSYNEQFF.

The J gene is TRBJ1-1, the V gene TRBV5-5. Germline lookup yields CDR1 SGHKS and CDR2 YYEKEE (reference sequence). The CDR3 extends over 11 amino acids. The chain's CDR3 is CASSSTEEAFF.

J is TRBJ1-1 and V is TRBV7-9. This CDR3 spans 13 amino acids. Germline CDR1 SEHNR, CDR2 FQNEAQ (reference sequence). The CDR3 here is CASSLVGTVEAFF.

CDR3 loop: CATSRDFADITYEQYF. V usage is TRBV15 and J usage is TRBJ2-7; TCRdb's D gene call, TRBD1, goes unchecked for lack of DNA. The CDR3 covers 16 residues. Germline CDR1 LNHNV, CDR2 YYDKDF (reference sequence). Variable domain in full (rest from reference TRBV15 and TRBJ2-7): DAMVIQNPRYQVTQFGKPVTLSCSQTLNHNVMYWYQQKSSQAPKLLFHYYDKDFNNEADTPDNFQSRRPNTSFCFLDIRSPGLGDTAMYLCATSRDFADITYEQYFGPGTRLTVT.

The rearrangement uses TRBV27 and TRBJ1-2; with no DNA, the TCRdb D assignment of TRBD1 cannot be verified. Germline V CDR1 and CDR2: MNHEY, SMNVEV (reference sequence). The CDR3 spans 16 residues. The CDR3 protein is CASSLFARGMSDGYTF.

The CDR3 is CSARARELAAPDTQYF. The chain uses TRBV20-1 and TRBJ2-3; TCRdb designates TRBD2, a call that cannot be tested without DNA. The CDR3 sequence is 16 residues long. Germline V gene lookup returns CDR1 DFQATT and CDR2 SNEGSKA (reference sequence).

This chain links TRBV4-1 with TRBJ2-3; there is no DNA to check the TCRdb D call of TRBD1. Germline CDR1 reads MGHRA; CDR2 reads YSYEKL. This CDR3 spans 17 amino acids. CDR3 protein: CASSQNGQVILTDTQYF.

The gene calls are TRBV12-3 or TRBV12-4 and TRBJ2-5; absent DNA, TCRdb's TRBD1 call cannot be checked. CDR3 length: 16 residues. The CDR3 is CASSPSGGAEEETQYF.

The gene calls are TRBV14 and TRBJ2-1; without DNA, the TCRdb call of TRBD2 cannot be checked. The CDR3 spans 17 residues. Germline assignment: CDR1 SGHDN and CDR2 FVKESK. The CDR3 sequence: CASSQDTSGSAYNEQFF.

The CDR3 spells CASSRERGSSYNEQFF. This chain uses TRBV23-1 with TRBJ2-1; TCRdb picks TRBD1, but there is no DNA to check that call. TRBV23-1 is noted as an ORF with a role that remains uncertain. CDR3 length equals 16 residues.